A selection of T cell receptor beta chains follows, all from one sample in a study of sequential checkpoint blockade in melanoma. This table comes from immunoSEQ multiplex PCR, and its TCRdb copy is limited to in-frame clones, with some not included. In the table there are 15,000 to 20,000 clones, approximately 26% of which are singletons. This material consisted of tumor tissue (inferred from file names), taken from a patient given nivolumab and ipilimumab in sequence. These receptors came from a human donor with melanoma. Each CDR3 is given with its conserved first and last residue. A D gene is named only where the DNA matches it firmly. Clone size, where shown, is once, few, many, or a class for clones that have expanded.

J gene: TRBJ1-1
clone size: .
D gene: .
V gene: TRBV11-3
CDR3 DNA: TGTGCCAGCAGCCAAGTATTGGGGGGCGGACAAAAAGAAGCTTTCTTT
CDR3 protein: CASSQVLGGGQKEAFF

J gene: TRBJ1-4
clone size: .
D gene: TRBD1
V gene: TRBV10-3
CDR3 DNA: TGTGCCGCCAGGGGGAACAGCCCCGAGGGGAAACTGTTTTTT
CDR3 protein: CAARGNSPEGKLFF

J gene: TRBJ1-6
clone size: many
D gene: .
V gene: TRBV11-3
CDR3 DNA: TGTGCCAGCAGCTTGGAAACCATAAATTCACCCCTCCACTTT
CDR3 protein: CASSLETINSPLHF

J gene: TRBJ2-7
clone size: few
D gene: .
V gene: TRBV6-8
CDR3 DNA: TGTGCCAGCACCCGGGACCCTAGAAGCTCCTACGAGCAGTACTTC
CDR3 protein: CASTRDPRSSYEQYF

J gene: TRBJ2-7
clone size: .
D gene: TRBD1
V gene: TRBV27
CDR3 DNA: TGTGCCAGCAGGCGGGACAGGGGGACCTACGAGCAGTACTTC
CDR3 protein: CASRRDRGTYEQYF

J gene: TRBJ2-5
clone size: .
D gene: .
V gene: TRBV28
CDR3 DNA: TGTGCCAGCAGTCTCAGTTGGAGAGTGCAAGAGACCCAGTACTTC
CDR3 protein: CASSLSWRVQETQYF

J gene: TRBJ2-3
clone size: .
D gene: .
V gene: TRBV7-6
CDR3 DNA: TGTGCCAGCAGCCAAACCCTCGGGGAACTTAGCACAGATACGCAGTATTTT
CDR3 protein: CASSQTLGELSTDTQYF

J gene: TRBJ1-1
clone size: .
D gene: .
V gene: TRBV6-8
CDR3 DNA: TGTGCCAGCAGTGTAATCCGGGAGGACACTGAAGCTTTCTTT
CDR3 protein: CASSVIREDTEAFF

J gene: TRBJ2-7
clone size: .
D gene: TRBD2
V gene: TRBV7-1
CDR3 DNA: TGTGCCAGCAGCCTAAGTGGGAGGGGCGAGCAGTACTTC
CDR3 protein: CASSLSGRGEQYF

J gene: TRBJ2-7
clone size: few
D gene: .
V gene: TRBV7-1
CDR3 DNA: TGTGCCAGCAGCGCCGGGCCCAGGGACGAGCAGTACTTC
CDR3 protein: CASSAGPRDEQYF

J gene: TRBJ1-2
clone size: .
D gene: .
V gene: TRBV19
CDR3 DNA: TGTGCCAGTAGTATTGAAGGGTCCACCTATGGCTACACCTTC
CDR3 protein: CASSIEGSTYGYTF

J gene: TRBJ2-1
clone size: .
D gene: .
V gene: TRBV5-1
CDR3 DNA: TGCGCCAGCAGCTCCTTCGACACGGTCAATGAGCAGTTCTTC
CDR3 protein: CASSSFDTVNEQFF

J gene: TRBJ1-6
clone size: few
D gene: .
V gene: TRBV6-8
CDR3 DNA: TGTGCCAGCCTTACCGCCACGAGCTCCTATAATTCACCCCTCCACTTT
CDR3 protein: CASLTATSSYNSPLHF

J gene: TRBJ1-2
clone size: few
D gene: .
V gene: TRBV11-3
CDR3 DNA: TGTGCCAGCAGCTTGGAAACTTCAGTGGGAGGCTACACCTTC
CDR3 protein: CASSLETSVGGYTF

J gene: TRBJ2-3
clone size: few
D gene: TRBD2
V gene: TRBV6-8
CDR3 DNA: TGTGCCATCAAAAGGGAGGGCCTGTCAGATACGCAGTATTTT
CDR3 protein: CAIKREGLSDTQYF

J gene: TRBJ2-1
clone size: few
D gene: .
V gene: TRBV19
CDR3 DNA: TGTGCCAGTAGTGGGGGACTGGGATTGAACAATGAGCAGTTCTTC
CDR3 protein: CASSGGLGLNNEQFF

J gene: TRBJ2-7
clone size: .
D gene: .
V gene: TRBV29-1
CDR3 DNA: TGCAGCGTCGTCTCCGGGACACCCTCCTACGAGCAGTACTTC
CDR3 protein: CSVVSGTPSYEQYF

J gene: TRBJ1-2
clone size: .
D gene: .
V gene: TRBV11-3
CDR3 DNA: TGTGCCAGCAGCTTGAGGCGAGTAAGGCATAGAATCCGCTATGGCTACACCTTC
CDR3 protein: CASSLRRVRHRIRYGYTF

J gene: TRBJ2-7
clone size: .
D gene: .
V gene: TRBV19
CDR3 DNA: TGTGCCAGTAGCCACGCAGCTACCTACGAGCAGTACTTC
CDR3 protein: CASSHAATYEQYF

J gene: TRBJ2-1
clone size: .
D gene: .
V gene: TRBV25-1
CDR3 DNA: TGTGCCAGCACGGGGGCTACGGCGAATGAGCAGTTCTTC
CDR3 protein: CASTGATANEQFF

J gene: TRBJ1-2
clone size: .
D gene: .
V gene: TRBV25-1
CDR3 DNA: TGTGCCAGCAGTGGCCTGGGGGCCCCCTATGGCTACACCTTC
CDR3 protein: CASSGLGAPYGYTF

J gene: TRBJ1-5
clone size: few
D gene: .
V gene: TRBV6-8
CDR3 DNA: TGTGCCAGCAGTTCGGCGGGACCTCGGCCCCAGCATTTT
CDR3 protein: CASSSAGPRPQHF

J gene: TRBJ1-1
clone size: few
D gene: .
V gene: TRBV29-1
CDR3 DNA: TGCAGCGGATCAGACAGGAAAAACACTGAAGCTTTCTTT
CDR3 protein: CSGSDRKNTEAFF

J gene: TRBJ2-1
clone size: .
D gene: .
V gene: TRBV10-2
CDR3 DNA: TGCGCCAGCAGTGAAGGAGGGTACAATGAGCAGTTCTTC
CDR3 protein: CASSEGGYNEQFF